This paragraph covers one TCR beta chain sequence. The antigen remains undetermined. The CDR3 runs to 16 residues. V lost 3 bases to trimming and J lost 4 bases, with 18 bases between them. The germline CDR1 and CDR2 sequences are MDHEN and SYDVKM. Over several immunoSEQ plates, each subset's genomic DNA was distributed in even portions. TCRdb's table, derived via immunoSEQ multiplex PCR, lists solely in-frame clones and lacks some. The sample lists approximately 1.9 million clones; around 93% were seen once. Positively selected for CCR7, the CD45RO-negative cells used as naive CD8 cells excluded terminally differentiated effector memory CD45RA+ cells. Study donors comprised healthy, HIV-negative adults devoid of recent acute infection or vaccination. This record comes from a study of shared clonotypes between healthy human individuals. The study, taken as a whole, reports: Rarefaction showed sorted-subset sequencing was incomplete despite large depth.

The chain has TRBV28 and TRBJ2-5; D is possibly TRBD1 (5 bases). The sequenced sample was naive CD8+ T cells from PBMCs. The TCR sequence derives from a man between 18 and 35 years old in good health. Some clones in this sample may be carry-over from other donors' samples. CDR3: CASSFIKEPQGETQYF. In nucleotides, the CDR3 is TGTGCCAGCAGTTTTATCAAGGAGCCCCAGGGAGAGACCCAGTACTTC.